This T cell receptor (beta chain) was recovered during a study of CD8+CD57+ T cells in acquired aplastic anemia (dated by TCRdb to 2016 to 2019). Background on the whole study: Extracted DNA from sorted CD4+ and CD8+ cells averaged 3.2 ug, ranging from roughly 0.17 to 27.4 ug. CD8+CD57+ expansion was defined as frequency above the mean frequency observed in healthy subjects.

Results and caveats for the whole study, not just this receptor: CD8+ Simpson's diversity did not differ significantly between patients and healthy controls (P=0.060). Although under 35 CD8+ CDR3 sequences were shared by patients and controls, these sequences appeared highly expressed in patients and within the immunodominant clones of patients.

Comments on this clonotype: The specificity of this receptor is unknown. Base qualities are not at hand, and no much larger clone is one base apart.

Genomic DNA was used as template for profiling of TCR beta VDJ combinations and CDR3 sequences. An Illumina HiSeq 2000 was the platform used for TCR repertoire sequencing. Per the original workflow: Repertoire assessment relied on Simpson's diversity index, CDR3 size and DJ length profiles, and TRBV/TRBJ rearrangement plots. The immunodominant clone was defined as the most abundant DNA sequence in deep sequencing data. CDR3 amino acid sequences were checked for sharing across subjects and were also compared against the VDJdb database and published repertoires. TCRdb reworked the public reads: Q25 trimming with fastp, MiXCR clone assembly, productive beta chains retained. Here each entry gathers all rows of one CDR3 protein and keeps the most common genes and DNA. The V and J calls here are based on TCRdb, not the publication. In this sample the table shows about half a million distinct CDR3 sequences, more than 25% of which occur a single time. Less than 0.85% of the sample comes from the top ten.

Counted from cysteine to phenylalanine, this CDR3 has 15 amino acids. Kept here is only the CDR3 DNA, which spans 45 bases and is read in frame from base 1. Trimming leaves V shorter by 3 bases and J shorter by 3 bases, with the junction holding 5 bases beyond the gene matches. CDR1 SGHRS and CDR2 YFSETQ are derived from the germline V gene. The patients picked for sequencing were ones in whom flow cytometry had shown an expansion of CD8+CD57+ cells. Severe acquired aplastic anemia was diagnosed in all patients according to International Study of Aplastic Anemia and Agranulocytosis and Camitta criteria. Patients had received no therapy at the time of blood sampling. In this study, sorted CD4+ and CD8+ T cells from the blood of healthy subjects and of severe aplastic anemia patients had their TCR repertoires deep-sequenced. In the USA, patient enrollment took place under clinicaltrials.gov protocols 00001620, 01623167, 00001397, 00071045, 00081523 and 00961064. Ficoll-Paque density gradient centrifugation was used to isolate peripheral blood mononuclear cells. Before DNA extraction, CD4+ and CD8+ T cells were sorted by FACS or by magnetic beads.

The sample taken for sequencing was sorted CD4+, CD8+, or CD8+CD57+ T cells (not recorded which) from PBMCs. The chain is encoded by TRBV5-1 joined to TRBJ2-3, and 9 junctional nucleotides match TRBD2. This TCR came from a human donor with aplastic anemia. The CDR3 protein is CASSSRTSETDTQYF. The nucleotides are TGCGCCAGCAGCTCCAGGACTAGCGAAACAGATACGCAGTATTTT.